Below are 25 T cell receptor beta chains sequenced from a single sample in a study of technical replicates of blood from a handful of donors. The data were produced by immunoSEQ multiplex PCR, yet TCRdb's version contains in-frame clones alone and is incomplete. The data show about 76,000 clones, 94% seen once. The sequenced sample consisted of T cells isolated from PBMCs. The receptors were sampled from a human donor in good health.

The gene calls are TRBV13 and TRBJ2-5; 9 positions agree with TRBD2. With 0 bases clipped from V and 3 bases from J, the junction kept 8 bases outside the gene matches. CDR1 and CDR2 (germline): PRHDT, FYEKMQ (reference sequence). CDR3 size: 17 residues. The CDR3 loop is CASSLGGRTSVEETQYF. DNA for the CDR3: TGTGCCAGCAGCTTAGGCGGCCGGACTAGCGTTGAAGAGACCCAGTACTTC.

CDR3 region: CASSLGQGGNYGYTF. The CDR3 coding sequence is TGTGCCAGCAGCTTAGGACAGGGTGGAAACTATGGCTACACCTTC. V usage is TRBV7-9 and J usage is TRBJ1-2, with 7 bases fitting TRBD1. The J segment lost 2 bases and the V segment lost 1 base, leaving 4 bases of the junction unmatched. Germline assignment: CDR1 SEHNR and CDR2 FQNEAQ (reference sequence). This CDR3 comprises 15 residues.

This clone was detected once. The V gene is TRBV5-4, the J gene TRBJ1-1; D remains ambiguous. Per the germline V gene, CDR1 is SGHNT and CDR2 is YYREEE (reference sequence). The length of the CDR3 is 12 residues. Trimming pared 4 bases from V and 3 bases from J, leaving 7 bases between. The CDR3 DNA reads TGTGCCAGCAGCCTAAGCGACACTGAAGCTTTCTTT. Translating gives CASSLSDTEAFF.

The CDR3 nucleotides read TGTGCCAGCAGCCCTATTAAAGGACTCAACACCGGGGAGCTGTTTTTT. This sequence encodes CASSPIKGLNTGELFF. The J gene is TRBJ2-2, the V gene TRBV11-2, with D possibly matching TRBD2 (5 bases). The CDR3 has 16 residues. The germline V gene has CDR1 SGHAT and CDR2 FQNNGV. Trimming left V 5 bases short and J 2 bases short, with 15 bases between.

This sequence joins TRBV7-2 and TRBJ2-7; a weak D match, TRBD2 (5 bases). Germline V gene sequence: CDR1 SGHTA, CDR2 FQGNSA. V lost 3 bases and J 2 bases, leaving 11 bases between the germline ends. The CDR3 runs 14 residues. CDR3 amino acids: CASSLAGETYEQYF. The CDR3 nucleotides are TGTGCCAGCAGCTTGGCGGGCGAGACCTACGAGCAGTACTTC. Full variable domain (rest looked up from reference TRBV7-2 and TRBJ2-7): GAGVSQSPSNKVTEKGKDVELRCDPISGHTALYWYRQSLGQGLEFLIYFQGNSAPDKSGLPSDRFSAERTGGSVSTLTIQRTQQEDSAVYLCASSLAGETYEQYFGPGTRLTVT.

The V and J genes are TRBV7-7 and TRBJ2-7; 13 bases are shared with TRBD2. Germline values: CDR1 SSHAT, CDR2 FNYEAQ (reference sequence). V was clipped by 2 bases and J by 5 bases; unmatched bases: 6. The CDR3 is made up of 16 amino acids. The CDR3 sequence: CASSLTGTSGIHEQYF. The DNA for the CDR3 is TGTGCCAGCAGCTTAACCGGGACTAGCGGGATACACGAGCAGTACTTC.

This rearrangement joins TRBV6-1 to TRBJ2-5; 7 bases agree with TRBD1. The length of the CDR3 is 14 residues. Germline CDR1 reads MNHNS; CDR2 reads SASEGT. The J segment lost 0 bases and the V segment lost 6 bases, leaving 4 bases of the junction unmatched. The chain's CDR3 is CASRDTGDQETQYF. The CDR3 DNA follows: TGTGCCAGCAGGGACACAGGGGACCAAGAGACCCAGTACTTC.

The CDR3 nucleotides read TGCGCCAGCAGCCAAGAAGCCAGCGGGAGGGTCAGTAGGGCCGGGGAGCTGTTTTTT. This codes for CASSQEASGRVSRAGELFF. The chain joins TRBV4-1 to TRBJ2-2, with 10 bases lining up with TRBD2. This CDR3 has 19 residues. From germline, CDR1 is MGHRA and CDR2 YSYEKL. V lost 0 bases and J lost 6; bases outside the gene matches: 13.

The chain recombines TRBV5-1 with TRBJ2-3, with 7 bases aligning to TRBD1. The length of the CDR3 is 16 residues. V trimming: 0 bases; J trimming: 4 bases; junction bases outside the gene matches: 8. Germline V lookup: CDR1 SGHRS, CDR2 YFSETQ. CDR3 sequence: CASSLEGQITADTQYF. The CDR3 nucleotides are TGCGCCAGCAGCTTGGAGGGACAGATAACAGCAGATACGCAGTATTTT.

The chain is built from TRBV4-2 and TRBJ2-7, with D maybe TRBD2 (6 bases). Germline CDR1 LGHNA, CDR2 YNFKEQ. Trimming took off 0 bases at V and 2 bases at J, with 14 bases between the two ends. The CDR3 consists of 16 residues. The CDR3 coding sequence is TGTGCCAGCAGCCAAGATGTGGGAGGCCCCCCCTACGAGCAGTACTTC. Amino acids: CASSQDVGGPPYEQYF.

The chain has TRBV29-1 and TRBJ2-7, with 12 positions matching TRBD1. V was pared by 7 bases and J by 5 bases, with 6 bases of the junction left unmatched. This CDR3 spans 13 amino acids. Germline V gene data show CDR1 as SQVTM and CDR2 as ANQGSEA. The CDR3 nucleotides read TGCAGCGCCCGGGACAGGGGGCATAACGAGCAGTACTTC. Protein: CSARDRGHNEQYF.

The chain couples TRBV6-6 to TRBJ1-5, with 7 bases identical to TRBD1. Germline assignment: CDR1 MNHNY and CDR2 SVGAGI (reference sequence). V shed 4 bases and J 7 bases; nucleotides not matched to a gene: 4. The CDR3 totals 13 residues. This CDR3 reads CASSLDRSQPQHF. The CDR3 bases are TGTGCCAGCAGTTTGGACAGGTCCCAGCCCCAGCATTTT.

The rearrangement joins TRBV5-8 to TRBJ2-3; 8 bases align to TRBD2. Germline assignment: CDR1 SGHTS and CDR2 YDEGEE. The CDR3 loop spans 17 amino acids. The ends lost 4 bases at V and 0 bases at J; junction bases unmatched: 10. The CDR3 DNA reads TGTGCCAGCAGCCGCCCGGTAGCGGGACCTAGCACAGATACGCAGTATTTT. Residues: CASSRPVAGPSTDTQYF.

V and J are TRBV18 and TRBJ2-7; D perhaps matches TRBD2 (5 bases). This CDR3 spans 15 amino acids. The germline V and J ends were trimmed by 2 bases and 0 bases, with 11 bases remaining between them. Germline V lookup: CDR1 KGHSH, CDR2 LQKENI. The CDR3, as DNA: TGTGCCAGCTCACCAGGTGCGGGCCACTCCTACGAGCAGTACTTC. Residues: CASSPGAGHSYEQYF. Based on the CDR3 plus reference TRBV18 and TRBJ2-7, the full variable domain is NAGVMQNPRHLVRRRGQEARLRCSPMKGHSHVYWYRQLPEEGLKFMVYLQKENIIDESGMPKERFSAEFPKEGPSILRIQQVVRGDSAAYFCASSPGAGHSYEQYFGPGTRLTVT.

This clone was counted a single time. The chain recombines TRBV4-1 with TRBJ2-1; D uncertain. Germline loops: CDR1 MGHRA, CDR2 YSYEKL. The CDR3 spans 15 residues. The V end was cut by 0 bases, the J end by 5 bases, with 11 bases between. The CDR3 protein is CASSQDPRRDNEQFF. DNA for the CDR3: TGCGCCAGCAGCCAAGATCCTAGACGGGACAATGAGCAGTTCTTC.

This chain connects TRBV7-8 to TRBJ2-1; 8 bases map to TRBD1. J lost 4 bases, V lost 4 bases, and 9 bases had no gene match. The germline V gene has CDR1 SGHVS and CDR2 FQNEAQ. The CDR3 has 16 residues. The chain's CDR3 is CASSSADRGVYNEQFF. The CDR3 coding sequence is TGTGCCAGCAGCTCAGCTGACAGGGGAGTTTACAATGAGCAGTTCTTC.

This chain links TRBV19 with TRBJ1-1; D possibly corresponds to TRBD1 (5 bases). Trimming took 7 bases from V and 0 from J, leaving 12 bases between them. Looked up from germline, CDR1 is LNHDA and CDR2 is SQIVND (reference sequence). This CDR3 contains 14 residues. CDR3 in amino acids: CASIDATVNTEAFF. CDR3 DNA sequence: TGTGCCAGTATAGACGCGACAGTGAACACTGAAGCTTTCTTT.

The rearrangement links TRBV25-1 to TRBJ2-2, with TRBD1 as a possible D gene (5 bases). Germline CDR1 reads MGHDK; CDR2 reads SYGVNS. Trimming removed 4 bases from V and 5 bases from J, with 8 bases in between. The CDR3 spans 13 residues. CDR3 protein: CASSGGWTGELFF. CDR3 bases: TGTGCCAGCAGTGGGGGCTGGACCGGGGAGCTGTTTTTT. The full variable domain, with the rest looked up from reference TRBV25-1 and TRBJ2-2, is EADIYQTPRYLVIGTGKKITLECSQTMGHDKMYWYQQDPGMELHLIHYSYGVNSTEKGDLSSESTVSRIRTEHFPLTLESARPSHTSQYLCASSGGWTGELFFGEGSRLTVL.

The V and J genes are TRBV29-1 and TRBJ2-2; D not resolved. This CDR3 spans 13 amino acids. Trimming cost V 4 bases and J 2 bases, with 8 bases left between them. Germline V gene data show CDR1 as SQVTM and CDR2 as ANQGSEA. The chain's CDR3 is CSVGKPNTGELFF. The CDR3 DNA reads TGCAGCGTTGGAAAGCCAAACACCGGGGAGCTGTTTTTT.

V and J are TRBV7-6 and TRBJ2-7; D may be TRBD1 (6 bases). The CDR3 has 15 amino acids. Germline V CDR1 and CDR2: SGHVS, FNYEAQ. The ends were cut back, 2 bases at V and 4 bases at J, with 15 bases in the middle. CDR3: CASSLWPDSEYEQYF. Here the CDR3 DNA reads TGTGCCAGCAGCTTATGGCCGGACAGTGAATACGAGCAGTACTTC.

The chain carries TRBV5-1 and TRBJ1-1, with a tentative D call TRBD1 (6 bases). V was clipped by 0 bases and J by 2 bases, with 11 bases between them. The germline V gene encodes CDR1 SGHRS and CDR2 YFSETQ. This CDR3 spans 15 amino acids. The CDR3 is CASSLENRVNTEAFF. The CDR3 bases are TGCGCCAGCAGCTTGGAGAACAGGGTTAACACTGAAGCTTTCTTT.

The chain recombines TRBV28 with TRBJ2-7; tentative D call: TRBD1 (5 bases). This CDR3 has 13 amino acids. Trimming pared 2 bases from V and 0 bases from J, leaving 5 bases between. Per germline, CDR1 MDHEN and CDR2 SYDVKM. The CDR3 sequence is CASSLRGSYEQYF. The CDR3, as DNA: TGTGCCAGCAGTTTAAGGGGCTCCTACGAGCAGTACTTC.

This chain links TRBV11-2 with TRBJ2-3, with 10 bases identical to TRBD2. CDR3 length: 15 residues. The trim removed 1 base at V and 5 bases at J, leaving 3 bases unmatched. Looked up from germline, CDR1 is SGHAT and CDR2 is FQNNGV. For the CDR3, the DNA is TGTGCCAGCAGCTTAGGGACTAGCGGCTTAGATACGCAGTATTTT. Amino acids: CASSLGTSGLDTQYF.

The chain couples TRBV6-4 to TRBJ2-2, with a tentative D call TRBD1 (6 bases). V was cut by 1 base and J by 1 base, with 13 bases left in between. This CDR3 comprises 17 residues. CDR1 is MRHNA, CDR2 SNTAGT, per germline. The CDR3, as DNA: TGTGCCAGCAGTGACTATTCAGGGGCCAGGAACACCGGGGAGCTGTTTTTT. Translating it yields CASSDYSGARNTGELFF.

The DNA for the CDR3 is TGTGCCAGCAGCTATAGCGGGATCGGCACAGATACGCAGTATTTT. It codes for CASSYSGIGTDTQYF. The chain uses TRBV7-9 and TRBJ2-3; TRBD2 matches 8 bases. Germline trimming cut 4 bases from V and 1 base from J; bases unmatched to any gene: 4. CDR1 is SEHNR and CDR2 is FQNEAQ in the germline V gene (reference sequence). CDR3 length: 15 residues.